One and the same sample provided the 10 T cell receptor beta chains below, sequenced in a study of blood T cell repertoires in COVID-19. Clones were read by immunoSEQ multiplex PCR, and TCRdb kept only the in-frame ones, dropping some. The sample holds some 320,000 clones, 65% to 90% seen once. The sample taken for sequencing was peripheral blood. The receptors come from a human donor in a cohort sampled during active COVID-19.

The V call is TRBV7-3, the J call TRBJ1-1, with D possibly matching TRBD1 (6 bases). The germline CDR1 and CDR2 sequences are SGHTA and FQGTGA. Trimming stripped 5 bases from V and 0 bases from J, with 10 bases between. The CDR3 totals 14 residues. CDR3 sequence: CASSQDRLNTEAFF. CDR3 nucleotides: TGTGCCAGCAGCCAAGACAGGTTGAACACTGAAGCTTTCTTT.

The table lists this clone with a count of one. This chain connects TRBV14 to TRBJ2-1; D perhaps matches TRBD1 (6 bases). The V end lost 4 bases, the J end lost 0 bases, and 7 bases lay between the germline ends. CDR1 is SGHDN, CDR2 FVKESK, per germline. The CDR3 contains 14 residues. The chain's CDR3 is CASSLQGSYNEQFF. The CDR3 DNA follows: TGTGCCAGCAGCCTACAGGGCTCCTACAATGAGCAGTTCTTC.

The V and J genes are TRBV12-3 or TRBV12-4 and TRBJ1-5, with unresolved D. The CDR3 consists of 12 residues. V was trimmed by 3 bases and J by 2 bases, leaving 2 bases between them. This chain's CDR3 is CASSFGNQPQHF. The DNA for the CDR3 is TGTGCCAGCAGTTTCGGCAATCAGCCCCAGCATTTT.

The chain couples TRBV27 to TRBJ2-3; 7 bases are shared with TRBD2. J gave up 7 bases and V 0 bases, and 10 bases lay outside the gene matches. Germline CDR1 is MNHEY and CDR2 is SMNVEV (reference sequence). The CDR3 is 16 residues long. CDR3 sequence reads: CASSLSAMGGINTQYF. CDR3 sequence (DNA): TGTGCCAGCAGTTTATCGGCCATGGGGGGGATAAATACGCAGTATTTT.

This clone was recorded many times. This chain uses TRBV6-5 with TRBJ1-2, with D unclear. The CDR3 runs 13 residues. Germline CDR1 MNHEY, CDR2 SVGAGI. The ends were cut back, 6 bases at V and 8 bases at J, with 16 bases in the middle. In nucleotides, the CDR3 is TGTGCCAGCAGCTCATCAACGGGTGGGGGCTACACCTTC. Its translation: CASSSSTGGGYTF.

The chain joins TRBV5-1 to TRBJ2-7; 8 bases agree with TRBD1. The CDR3 contains 14 residues. Germline values: CDR1 SGHRS, CDR2 YFSETQ. After removal of 2 bases from V and 6 bases from J, the junction contained 7 bases not matched to a gene. The CDR3 loop reads CASSFRRTGSEQYF. CDR3 DNA sequence: TGCGCCAGCAGCTTTCGGAGGACAGGGAGCGAGCAGTACTTC.

The rearrangement joins TRBV11-2 to TRBJ2-1, with unresolved D. Per the germline V gene, CDR1 is SGHAT and CDR2 is FQNNGV. Trimming removed 1 base from V and 10 bases from J, with 11 bases in between. This CDR3 spans 13 amino acids. CDR3 sequence (DNA): TGTGCCAGCAGCTTAGGGCTCTTGGTCGAGCAGTTCTTC. Encoded protein: CASSLGLLVEQFF.

This chain joins TRBV5-4 and TRBJ2-3; 8 nucleotides match TRBD2. Germline-derived CDR1 and CDR2 are SGHNT and YYREEE (reference sequence). J was trimmed by 6 bases and V by 3 bases; bases with no gene match: 6. CDR3 size: 14 residues. CDR3 protein: CASSWGLVRDTQYF. Here the CDR3 DNA reads TGTGCCAGCAGCTGGGGACTAGTTCGCGATACGCAGTATTTT.

The chain uses TRBV19 and TRBJ1-2, with a tentative D call TRBD1 (6 bases). CDR3 length: 13 residues. Germline assignment: CDR1 LNHDA and CDR2 SQIVND (reference sequence). Trimming left V 4 bases short and J 3 bases short, with 9 bases between. The DNA for the CDR3 is TGTGCCAGTAGTAGGGGGCCCGACTATGGCTACACCTTC. Amino acid sequence: CASSRGPDYGYTF.

For the CDR3, the DNA is TGTGCCATCAAGGACAGGGGCCCTTTAAACACCATATATTTT. Encoded protein: CAIKDRGPLNTIYF. The chain has TRBV10-3 and TRBJ1-3, with 9 bases matching TRBD1. V shed 7 bases, J shed 6 bases, and the junction held 7 bases outside the gene matches. The CDR3 runs to 14 residues. CDR1 and CDR2 (germline): ENHRY, SYGVKD.